The 32 T cell receptor beta chains reported below all come from one sample, sequenced in a study of blood T cell repertoires in COVID-19. The table came from immunoSEQ multiplex PCR; TCRdb's copy has only in-frame clones and leaves some out. The sample shows 300,000 to 350,000 clones, approximately 90% of them seen only once. Sequenced: peripheral blood. These receptors all stem from a woman younger than 45 with COVID-19, enrolled during active disease.

The V and J genes are TRBV5-1 and TRBJ1-2, with 11 bases that match TRBD1. With 4 bases clipped from V and 7 bases from J, the junction kept 6 bases outside the gene matches. Germline lookup yields CDR1 SGHRS and CDR2 YFSETQ. The CDR3 has 14 amino acids. The CDR3 is CASSPDRGHGGYTF. CDR3 nucleotide sequence: TGCGCCAGCAGCCCGGACAGGGGGCACGGTGGCTACACCTTC.

V usage is TRBV19 and J usage is TRBJ2-5, with D possibly being TRBD2 (5 bases). The CDR3 totals 14 residues. Trimming removed 3 bases from V and 9 bases from J, with 17 bases in between. CDR1 LNHDA and CDR2 SQIVND come from the germline V gene (reference sequence). The DNA for the CDR3 is TGTGCCAGTAGTATTGCGGGCGGAGTCACGGCCCAGTACTTC. This encodes CASSIAGGVTAQYF. Looking up the rest from reference TRBV19 and TRBJ2-5 gives the full variable domain: DGGITQSPKYLFRKEGQNVTLSCEQNLNHDAMYWYRQDPGQGLRLIYYSQIVNDFQKGDIAEGYSVSREKKESFPLTVTSAQKNPTAFYLCASSIAGGVTAQYFGPGTRLLVL.

This clone was seen a single time. V is TRBV7-8 and J is TRBJ2-1, with 8 positions matching TRBD2. Trimming cost V 0 bases and J 6 bases; bases outside gene matches: 13. The CDR3 sequence is 18 residues long. Germline V gene sequence: CDR1 SGHVS, CDR2 FQNEAQ. The CDR3 is CASSLAVPGGPFGNEQFF. CDR3 bases: TGTGCCAGCAGCTTAGCGGTCCCGGGAGGGCCCTTTGGCAATGAGCAGTTCTTC.

The chain employs TRBV7-8 and TRBJ2-7, with 10 bases matching TRBD1. Germline loops: CDR1 SGHVS, CDR2 FQNEAQ. The CDR3 contains 16 residues. The J segment lost 2 bases and the V segment lost 5 bases, leaving 9 bases of the junction unmatched. As DNA, the CDR3 is TGTGCCAGCAGCCTGGGGACAGGGGTTCAGGCCTACGAGCAGTACTTC. It translates to CASSLGTGVQAYEQYF.

This clone was detected only once. J is TRBJ1-1 and V is TRBV7-3; no clear D gene. The CDR3 extends over 15 amino acids. Trimming cost V 0 bases and J 5 bases, with 13 bases left between them. Looked up from germline, CDR1 is SGHTA and CDR2 is FQGTGA. The CDR3, as DNA: TGTGCCAGCAGCTTAACGTCCCAAGCGGGGACTGAAGCTTTCTTT. Its protein is CASSLTSQAGTEAFF.

This rearrangement joins TRBV5-1 to TRBJ2-1, with a possible D match to TRBD1 (6 bases). Trimming took 4 bases from V and 4 from J, leaving 12 bases between them. CDR1 SGHRS and CDR2 YFSETQ come from the germline V gene. This CDR3 contains 14 residues. CDR3 DNA sequence: TGCGCCAGCAGCCCCCCAGGACAGTACAATGAGCAGTTCTTC. Residues: CASSPPGQYNEQFF. The complete variable domain, with remaining parts taken from reference TRBV5-1 and TRBJ2-1, reads KAGVTQTPRYLIKTRGQQVTLSCSPISGHRSVSWYQQTPGQGLQFLFEYFSETQRNKGNFPGRFSGRQFSNSRSEMNVSTLELGDSALYLCASSPPGQYNEQFFGPGTRLTVL.

The chain is built from TRBV6-2 or TRBV6-3 and TRBJ2-7; D perhaps matches TRBD2 (6 bases). V was trimmed by 2 bases and J by 2 bases, leaving 13 bases between them. This CDR3 has 15 amino acids. Germline V gene data show CDR1 as MNHEY and CDR2 as SVGEGT. The CDR3 here is CASSYAREFTYEQYF. The CDR3 DNA reads TGTGCCAGCAGTTACGCCCGGGAGTTCACCTACGAGCAGTACTTC.

The J gene is TRBJ2-1, the V gene TRBV28, with 11 bases identical to TRBD2. Per germline, CDR1 MDHEN and CDR2 SYDVKM. The CDR3 loop spans 15 amino acids. Germline trimming cut 6 bases from V and 15 bases from J; bases unmatched to any gene: 16. CDR3 sequence (DNA): TGTGCCAGCAGCCCCGGGACTAGCGGCACCAGGGGGGGGTTCTTC. Protein: CASSPGTSGTRGGFF. Full variable domain (outside the CDR3, taken from reference TRBV28 and TRBJ2-1): DVKVTQSSRYLVKRTGEKVFLECVQDMDHENMFWYRQDPGLGLRLIYFSYDVKMKEKGDIPEGYSVSREKKERFSLILESASTNQTSMYLCASSPGTSGTRGGFFGPGTRLTVL.

This chain links TRBV10-3 with TRBJ1-1; no definite D call. Germline CDR1 and CDR2: ENHRY and SYGVKD. This CDR3 is 13 amino acids long. Deletions cut 7 bases from V and 2 bases from J, with 11 bases between. The CDR3 DNA is TGTGCCATCATGGTTTCAGGAAACACTGAAGCTTTCTTT. This codes for CAIMVSGNTEAFF.

The chain has TRBV6-5 and TRBJ2-3; D is possibly TRBD1 (5 bases). Germline CDR1 and CDR2: MNHEY and SVGAGI. The CDR3 covers 13 residues. The V end was cut by 2 bases, the J end by 9 bases, with 12 bases between. DNA for the CDR3: TGTGCCAGCAGTTACGGGGCAGACGGGACGCAGTATTTT. This translates into CASSYGADGTQYF.

The genes are TRBV11-2 and TRBJ2-7; 9 nucleotides match TRBD2. This CDR3 region has 13 residues. The germline V gene has CDR1 SGHAT and CDR2 FQNNGV. V dropped 5 bases and J dropped 5; count of bases not matched to a gene: 4. The CDR3: CASSISGRDEQYF. The CDR3 coding sequence is TGTGCCAGCAGCATTAGCGGGAGAGACGAGCAGTACTTC.

The rearrangement uses TRBV28 and TRBJ2-5; 11 bases align to TRBD2. J was trimmed by 4 bases and V by 6 bases; bases with no gene match: 4. The CDR3 has 14 amino acids. CDR1 MDHEN and CDR2 SYDVKM come from the germline V gene. The CDR3 coding sequence is TGTGCCAGCAGAACTAGCGGGAGTAGAGAGACCCAGTACTTC. It yields the protein CASRTSGSRETQYF.

The chain couples TRBV27 to TRBJ1-5, with 7 positions matching TRBD1. The germline V gene has CDR1 MNHEY and CDR2 SMNVEV (reference sequence). There are 14 residues in the CDR3. V shed 6 bases, J shed 4 bases, and the junction held 6 bases outside the gene matches. CDR3 loop: CASSPTGLNQPQHF. CDR3 in DNA: TGTGCCAGCAGCCCGACAGGGCTAAATCAGCCCCAGCATTTT.

This chain connects TRBV6-2 or TRBV6-3 to TRBJ2-7; 8 nucleotides align to TRBD2. The CDR3 is 14 residues long. Trimming took 2 bases from V and 5 from J; bases not matched to a gene: 5. CDR1 MNHEY and CDR2 SVGEGT come from the germline V gene. As DNA, the CDR3 is TGTGCCAGCAGTTACAGGGGACTAGTCGACGAGCAGTACTTC. Residues: CASSYRGLVDEQYF.

The genes are TRBV2 and TRBJ2-1; 11 nucleotides line up with TRBD1. The CDR3 has 13 residues. J was trimmed by 7 bases and V by 8 bases; bases with no gene match: 4. In germline, CDR1 is SNHLY, CDR2 FYNNEI. The CDR3 bases are TGTGCCAGCTTGGGGACAGGGGGGAATGAGCAGTTCTTC. Translating gives CASLGTGGNEQFF.

The V and J genes are TRBV27 and TRBJ2-2; TRBD2 aligns across 7 bases. CDR1 is MNHEY and CDR2 is SMNVEV in the germline V gene (reference sequence). This CDR3 is 13 amino acids long. V lost 2 bases to trimming and J lost 6 bases; unmatched junction nucleotides: 0. The CDR3 region is CASSLRGAGELFF. CDR3 bases: TGTGCCAGCAGTTTACGGGGGGCCGGGGAGCTGTTTTTT.

The chain recombines TRBV29-1 with TRBJ1-5; D remains unclear. CDR3 size: 12 residues. The germline V gene has CDR1 SQVTM and CDR2 ANQGSEA. Trimming left V 5 bases short and J 2 bases short, with 7 bases between. In nucleotides, the CDR3 is TGCAGCGTTATCTCGGGCAATCAGCCCCAGCATTTT. This codes for CSVISGNQPQHF.

This clone showed up just once. The V and J genes are TRBV19 and TRBJ2-4, with a weak D call TRBD1 (6 bases). CDR3 length equals 15 residues. Germline V lookup: CDR1 LNHDA, CDR2 SQIVND (reference sequence). The ends were cut back, 5 bases at V and 0 bases at J, with 11 bases in the middle. CDR3 nucleotide sequence: TGTGCCAGTAGTTTAGTAGGGGGAGCCAAAAACATTCAGTACTTC. It encodes CASSLVGGAKNIQYF.

J is TRBJ1-5 and V is TRBV5-1, with D possibly being TRBD1 (6 bases). The CDR3 spans 15 residues. Germline CDR1 reads SGHRS; CDR2 reads YFSETQ. With 5 bases removed from V and 7 bases from J, the gap between germline ends came to 19 bases. CDR3 in amino acids: CASSERPGGGQPQHF. CDR3 DNA: TGCGCCAGCAGTGAAAGGCCCGGCGGGGGCCAGCCCCAGCATTTT.

The chain links TRBV7-8 to TRBJ2-1; TRBD2 agrees at 9 bases. Germline CDR1 is SGHVS and CDR2 is FQNEAQ. V gave up 5 bases and J gave up 4 bases; unmatched junction bases: 6. The CDR3 totals 15 residues. The CDR3 here is CASSTDSGGYNEQFF. The CDR3 DNA sequence: TGTGCCAGCAGCACCGATAGCGGGGGATACAATGAGCAGTTCTTC.

The chain combines TRBV19 with TRBJ1-1; TRBD1 matches 9 bases. Germline loops: CDR1 LNHDA, CDR2 SQIVND (reference sequence). The V gene end was trimmed by 4 bases and the J gene end by 1 base; junction bases not matched to a gene: 4. The CDR3 length is 15 residues. CDR3 protein: CASSRPGQGNTEAFF. In DNA form, the CDR3 reads TGTGCCAGTAGTAGACCGGGACAGGGGAACACTGAAGCTTTCTTT.

The chain has TRBV19 and TRBJ1-1, with a tentative D call TRBD1 (5 bases). This CDR3 comprises 12 residues. CDR1 and CDR2 from the germline V gene are LNHDA and SQIVND (reference sequence). Trimming took 2 bases from V and 4 from J, leaving 5 bases between them. CDR3 sequence reads: CASSIQGTEAFF. The DNA of the CDR3 is TGTGCCAGTAGTATACAGGGCACTGAAGCTTTCTTT.

The table lists this clone with a count of one. The J gene is TRBJ2-3, the V gene TRBV5-4; 11 nucleotides align to TRBD2. The CDR3 consists of 14 residues. V gave up 2 bases and J gave up 6 bases; unmatched junction bases: 2. Per the germline V gene, CDR1 is SGHNT and CDR2 is YYREEE (reference sequence). For the CDR3, the DNA is TGTGCCAGCAGCTTAACTAGCGGGAGTGATACGCAGTATTTT. Translated, it gives CASSLTSGSDTQYF.

This chain uses TRBV2 with TRBJ1-1; no firm D call. Germline CDR1 and CDR2: SNHLY and FYNNEI. Trimming shortened V by 7 bases and J by 1 base, and 7 bases separated the two germline ends. The CDR3 sequence is 12 residues long. CDR3 sequence reads: CASNGGNTEAFF. The DNA for the CDR3 is TGTGCCAGCAATGGCGGGAACACTGAAGCTTTCTTT.

V usage is TRBV11-1 and J usage is TRBJ1-4; 8 bases fit TRBD1. The germline V gene encodes CDR1 SGHAT and CDR2 FQDESV (reference sequence). This CDR3 has 15 amino acids. Trimming cost V 8 bases and J 2 bases; bases outside gene matches: 7. CDR3 in DNA: TGTGCCAGCCGACAGGGGTATTCGACTAATGAAAAACTGTTTTTT. Translating gives CASRQGYSTNEKLFF.

The chain links TRBV9 to TRBJ1-4; 8 nucleotides align to TRBD1. Germline V CDR1 and CDR2: SGDLS, YYNGEE. The length of the CDR3 is 15 residues. V trimming: 3 bases; J trimming: 8 bases; junction bases outside the gene matches: 9. The CDR3 DNA reads TGTGCCAGCAGCGCCACGACAGGGGCCGTCGAAAAACTGTTTTTT. It encodes CASSATTGAVEKLFF. Based on the CDR3 plus reference TRBV9 and TRBJ1-4, the full variable domain is DSGVTQTPKHLITATGQRVTLRCSPRSGDLSVYWYQQSLDQGLQFLIQYYNGEERAKGNILERFSAQQFPDLHSELNLSSLELGDSALYFCASSATTGAVEKLFFGSGTQLSVL.

This clone was recorded once. V usage is TRBV28 and J usage is TRBJ1-2, with 7 bases identical to TRBD1. This CDR3 is 19 amino acids long. Germline trimming cut 6 bases from V and 2 bases from J; bases unmatched to any gene: 21. The germline V gene encodes CDR1 MDHEN and CDR2 SYDVKM. CDR3 sequence reads: CASSSSAWDSHRKNYGYTF. The CDR3 DNA is TGTGCCAGCAGCTCGTCTGCTTGGGACAGTCATCGCAAAAACTATGGCTACACCTTC.

This chain connects TRBV6-5 to TRBJ2-1; D possibly corresponds to TRBD1 (6 bases). The CDR3 contains 14 residues. V was shortened by 8 bases and J by 8 bases, with 19 bases between the two germline ends. Germline V gene data show CDR1 as MNHEY and CDR2 as SVGAGI. Here the CDR3 reads CASLRGNPGDEQFF. Here the CDR3 DNA reads TGTGCCAGCCTGAGGGGGAATCCGGGCGATGAGCAGTTCTTC.

The J gene is TRBJ2-3, the V gene TRBV5-4; no clear D gene. Germline V lookup: CDR1 SGHNT, CDR2 YYREEE (reference sequence). V lost 3 bases to trimming and J lost 6 bases, with 17 bases between them. The CDR3 extends over 15 amino acids. CDR3 coding DNA: TGTGCCAGCAGCTCCGTCCTGTCCTCCGGGGATACGCAGTATTTT. Amino acids: CASSSVLSSGDTQYF.

A few counts support this clone. The rearrangement uses TRBV30 and TRBJ1-1, with D maybe TRBD1 (5 bases). V was shortened by 4 bases and J by 0 bases, with 12 bases between the two germline ends. Germline lookup yields CDR1 GTSNPN and CDR2 SVGIG (reference sequence). CDR3 size: 14 residues. The CDR3 reads CAWTRDFMNTEAFF. The CDR3 coding sequence is TGTGCCTGGACCAGGGATTTCATGAACACTGAAGCTTTCTTT.

The chain links TRBV5-1 to TRBJ1-1; no reliable D call. CDR1 and CDR2 (germline): SGHRS, YFSETQ. V was cut by 1 base and J by 0 bases, with 10 bases left in between. The CDR3 is made up of 15 amino acids. The CDR3 DNA sequence: TGCGCCAGCAGCTTGCAATGGGCTTTGAACACTGAAGCTTTCTTT. This encodes CASSLQWALNTEAFF.

The rearrangement joins TRBV11-3 to TRBJ1-1, with D perhaps TRBD1 (5 bases). Between the trimmed V and J ends, which lost 0 bases and 1 base, there was a span of 12 bases. The V gene's germline CDR1 is SGHNT and CDR2 YENEEA. The CDR3 runs to 16 residues. The chain's CDR3 is CASSLDLGQANTEAFF. In nucleotides, the CDR3 is TGTGCCAGCAGCTTAGATCTGGGGCAAGCGAACACTGAAGCTTTCTTT.